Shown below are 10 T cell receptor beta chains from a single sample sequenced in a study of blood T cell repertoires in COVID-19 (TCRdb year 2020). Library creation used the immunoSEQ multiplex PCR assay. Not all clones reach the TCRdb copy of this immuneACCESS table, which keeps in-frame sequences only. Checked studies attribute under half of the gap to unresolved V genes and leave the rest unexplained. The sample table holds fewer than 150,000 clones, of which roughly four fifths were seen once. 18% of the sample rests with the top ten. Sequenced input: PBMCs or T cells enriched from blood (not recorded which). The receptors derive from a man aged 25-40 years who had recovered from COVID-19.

The CDR3 nucleotides are TGTGCCAGCAGTAATACCGGGAGGCAAGCTTTCTTT. Residues: CASSNTGRQAFF. The V call is TRBV11-2, the J call TRBJ1-1; D uncertain. The CDR3 is made up of 12 amino acids. Germline CDR1 SGHAT, CDR2 FQNNGV. The V end was cut by 6 bases, the J end by 9 bases, with 14 bases between.

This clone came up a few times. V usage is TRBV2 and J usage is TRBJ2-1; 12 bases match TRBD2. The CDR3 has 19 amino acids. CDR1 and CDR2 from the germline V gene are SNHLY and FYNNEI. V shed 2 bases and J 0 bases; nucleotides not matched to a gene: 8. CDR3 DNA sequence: TGTGCCAGCAGTGAATGGGGACTAGCGGGCCAGAGCTCCTACAATGAGCAGTTCTTC. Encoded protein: CASSEWGLAGQSSYNEQFF.

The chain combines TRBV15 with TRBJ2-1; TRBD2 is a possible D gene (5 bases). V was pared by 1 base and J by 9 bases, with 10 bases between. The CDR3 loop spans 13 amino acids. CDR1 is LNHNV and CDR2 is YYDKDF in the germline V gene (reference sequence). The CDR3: CATSRGVEAEQFF. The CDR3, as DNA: TGTGCCACCAGCAGAGGAGTGGAGGCTGAGCAGTTCTTC.

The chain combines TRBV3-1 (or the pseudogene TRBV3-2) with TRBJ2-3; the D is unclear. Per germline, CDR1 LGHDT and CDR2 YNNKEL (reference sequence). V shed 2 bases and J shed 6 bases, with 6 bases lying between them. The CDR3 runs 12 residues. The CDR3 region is CASSQQYDTQYF. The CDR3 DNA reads TGTGCCAGCAGCCAACAGTACGATACGCAGTATTTT.

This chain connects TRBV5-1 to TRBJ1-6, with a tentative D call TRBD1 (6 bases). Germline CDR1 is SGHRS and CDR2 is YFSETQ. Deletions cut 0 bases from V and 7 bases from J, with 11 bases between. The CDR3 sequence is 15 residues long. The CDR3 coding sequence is TGCGCCAGCAGCTTGGCACAGGGCGGGAATTCACCCCTCCACTTT. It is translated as CASSLAQGGNSPLHF.

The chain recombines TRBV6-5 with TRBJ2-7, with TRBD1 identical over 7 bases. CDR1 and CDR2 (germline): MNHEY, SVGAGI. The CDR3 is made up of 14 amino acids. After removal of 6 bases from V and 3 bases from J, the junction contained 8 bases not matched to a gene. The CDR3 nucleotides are TGTGCCAGCAGACGAGAATGGGACAGCTACGAGCAGTACTTC. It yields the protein CASRREWDSYEQYF.

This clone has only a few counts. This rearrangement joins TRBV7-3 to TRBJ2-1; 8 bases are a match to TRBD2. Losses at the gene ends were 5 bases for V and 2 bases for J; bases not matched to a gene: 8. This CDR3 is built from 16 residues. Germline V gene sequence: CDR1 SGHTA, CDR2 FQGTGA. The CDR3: CASSPDPAGAYNEQFF. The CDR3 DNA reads TGTGCCAGCAGCCCCGACCCAGCGGGAGCCTACAATGAGCAGTTCTTC.

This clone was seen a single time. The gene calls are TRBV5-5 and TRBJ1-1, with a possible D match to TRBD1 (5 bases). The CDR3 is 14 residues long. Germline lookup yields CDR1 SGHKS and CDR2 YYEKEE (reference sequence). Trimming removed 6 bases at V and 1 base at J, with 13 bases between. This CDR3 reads CASTFRVGNTEAFF. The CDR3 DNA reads TGTGCCAGCACCTTCAGGGTGGGGAACACTGAAGCTTTCTTT. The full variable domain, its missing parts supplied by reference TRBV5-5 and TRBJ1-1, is DAGVTQSPTHLIKTRGQQVTLRCSPISGHKSVSWYQQVLGQGPQFIFQYYEKEERGRGNFPDRFSARQFPNYSSELNVNALLLGDSALYLCASTFRVGNTEAFFGQGTRLTVV.

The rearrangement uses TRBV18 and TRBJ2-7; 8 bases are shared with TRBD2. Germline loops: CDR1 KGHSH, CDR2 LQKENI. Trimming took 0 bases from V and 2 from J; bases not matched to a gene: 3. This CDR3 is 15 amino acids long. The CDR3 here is CASSPPSGSTYEQYF. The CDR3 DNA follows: TGTGCCAGCTCACCACCGAGCGGGAGTACCTACGAGCAGTACTTC.

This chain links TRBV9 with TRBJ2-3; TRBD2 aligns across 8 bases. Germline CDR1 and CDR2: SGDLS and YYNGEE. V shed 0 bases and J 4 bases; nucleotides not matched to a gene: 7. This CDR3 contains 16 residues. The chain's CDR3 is CASSVDSGTFADTQYF. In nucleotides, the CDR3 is TGTGCCAGCAGCGTAGATAGCGGGACCTTCGCAGATACGCAGTATTTT.